Each of the 32 T cell receptor beta chains below was sequenced from the same sample in a study of T cell clones after liver transplantation. Measured with immunoSEQ multiplex PCR; TCRdb has only the in-frame clones, and not every one. This table has roughly 19,000 clones, 85% to 90% appearing once. The sequencing used CD8+ T cells from blood, collected 45 to 46 months after liver transplant. The receptor set was obtained from a human patient who received a liver transplant. Some T cells may possibly be graft donor cells.

This chain joins TRBV2 and TRBJ2-7, with TRBD1 matching 8 bases. J lost 3 bases, V lost 1 base, and 2 bases had no gene match. Germline CDR1 and CDR2: SNHLY and FYNNEI. This CDR3 has 14 amino acids. The CDR3 protein is CASSEGTGRYEQYF. The DNA for the CDR3 is TGTGCCAGCAGTGAAGGGACAGGGCGCTACGAGCAGTACTTC.

The chain links TRBV9 to TRBJ2-1; 7 bases are a match to TRBD1. The CDR3 spans 14 residues. V lost 6 bases and J lost 5; bases outside the gene matches: 8. CDR1 and CDR2 from the germline V gene are SGDLS and YYNGEE. The CDR3 reads CASTLEGTDNEQFF. As DNA, the CDR3 is TGTGCCAGCACCCTAGAGGGGACAGACAATGAGCAGTTCTTC. Filled out from reference TRBV9 and TRBJ2-1, the complete variable domain reads DSGVTQTPKHLITATGQRVTLRCSPRSGDLSVYWYQQSLDQGLQFLIQYYNGEERAKGNILERFSAQQFPDLHSELNLSSLELGDSALYFCASTLEGTDNEQFFGPGTRLTVL.

As concerns this clone: Other nucleotide sequences in the sample specify the same CDR3. The chain links TRBV7-9 to TRBJ1-1, with 9 bases identical to TRBD1. This CDR3 is 15 amino acids long. From germline, CDR1 is SEHNR and CDR2 FQNEAQ (reference sequence). Trimming took 1 base from V and 5 from J; bases not matched to a gene: 5. The CDR3 here is CASSLEQGARTEAFF. CDR3 coding DNA: TGTGCCAGCAGCTTAGAACAGGGGGCAAGGACTGAAGCTTTCTTT.

This clone was recorded only once. This chain joins TRBV6-1 and TRBJ1-1; TRBD1 is a possible D gene (5 bases). Germline V gene sequence: CDR1 MNHNS, CDR2 SASEGT. This CDR3 is built from 11 residues. With 11 bases removed from V and 4 bases from J, the gap between germline ends came to 11 bases. The CDR3 nucleotides read TGTGCCTCTCGGAGGGGCACTGAAGCTTTCTTT. It translates to CASRRGTEAFF.

This clone was recorded once. The rearrangement uses TRBV9 and TRBJ1-1; D is uncertain. Trimming took 1 base from V and 6 from J, leaving 13 bases between them. This CDR3 is built from 14 residues. Germline assignment: CDR1 SGDLS and CDR2 YYNGEE. As DNA, the CDR3 is TGTGCCAGCAGCGTACAGACCGGGCCTCCTGAAGCTTTCTTT. Amino acid sequence: CASSVQTGPPEAFF.

CDR3 sequence reads: CASRVTQGADYGYTF. CDR3 in DNA: TGTGCCAGCAGAGTAACCCAGGGGGCGGACTATGGCTACACCTTC. This chain links TRBV27 with TRBJ1-2, with TRBD1 matching over 8 bases. The CDR3 spans 15 residues. Germline lookup yields CDR1 MNHEY and CDR2 SMNVEV (reference sequence). Unmatched junction bases numbered 9, after V lost 6 bases and J lost 3 bases.

J is TRBJ1-4 and V is TRBV7-8; possibly TRBD1 for D (5 bases). This CDR3 has 15 amino acids. V lost 5 bases, J lost 7 bases, and 17 bases lay in between. Germline V gives CDR1 SGHVS, CDR2 FQNEAQ. The CDR3 DNA reads TGTGCCAGCAGCGAGGGCGCAGGGCACGGTGAAAAACTGTTTTTT. Translating it yields CASSEGAGHGEKLFF.

V usage is TRBV19 and J usage is TRBJ2-1; D not resolved. Germline V gene lookup returns CDR1 LNHDA and CDR2 SQIVND (reference sequence). CDR3 length equals 15 residues. The V end was cut by 2 bases, the J end by 4 bases, with 12 bases between. CDR3 DNA: TGTGCCAGTAGTATACAAGGCGTGTGGTACAATGAGCAGTTCTTC. Translated: CASSIQGVWYNEQFF. The full variable domain, in which reference TRBV19 and TRBJ2-1 provide the parts outside the CDR3, is DGGITQSPKYLFRKEGQNVTLSCEQNLNHDAMYWYRQDPGQGLRLIYYSQIVNDFQKGDIAEGYSVSREKKESFPLTVTSAQKNPTAFYLCASSIQGVWYNEQFFGPGTRLTVL.

The chain recombines TRBV4-3 with TRBJ1-2, with D hard to call. Germline V gene lookup returns CDR1 LGHNA and CDR2 YSLEER. Deletions cut 0 bases from V and 8 bases from J, with 25 bases between. This CDR3 has 18 amino acids. The CDR3 protein is CASSQDLTLTAGVKGYTF. The CDR3 nucleotides read TGCGCCAGCAGCCAAGATCTCACCCTGACCGCCGGGGTCAAGGGCTACACCTTC.

V and J are TRBV28 and TRBJ2-7, with a tentative D call TRBD2 (5 bases). Trimming removed 7 bases from V and 5 bases from J, with 21 bases in between. Germline CDR1 and CDR2: MDHEN and SYDVKM. There are 15 residues in the CDR3. The CDR3 protein is CASTPRGGARDEQYF. CDR3 nucleotides: TGTGCCAGCACTCCCCGCGGAGGAGCGAGGGACGAGCAGTACTTC.

The chain uses TRBV10-3 and TRBJ2-7; TRBD2 is a possible D gene (7 bases). The CDR3 runs 14 residues. V lost 2 bases and J lost 5, with 13 bases in between. Germline V lookup: CDR1 ENHRY, CDR2 SYGVKD. The CDR3 DNA follows: TGTGCCATCAGTGAGCGGGGGGCGCGGAACGAGCAGTACTTC. Protein sequence: CAISERGARNEQYF.

This chain joins TRBV5-6 and TRBJ1-2; D ambiguous. V lost 3 bases and J lost 7, with 13 bases in between. Germline CDR1 reads SGHDT; CDR2 reads YYEEEE. CDR3 length: 13 amino acids. The CDR3 bases are TGTGCCAGCAGCTACTCCAGCCTCGGTGGCTACACCTTC. Amino acids: CASSYSSLGGYTF.

This chain connects TRBV4-1 to TRBJ2-3, with D perhaps TRBD2 (7 bases). Germline V gene sequence: CDR1 MGHRA, CDR2 YSYEKL. The CDR3 consists of 19 residues. The V gene lost 4 bases and the J gene lost 0 bases, with 23 bases spanning the gap. CDR3 sequence reads: CASSRGGLERGASTDTQYF. CDR3 in DNA: TGCGCCAGCAGCCGAGGAGGACTAGAGAGGGGGGCTAGCACAGATACGCAGTATTTT.

This chain connects TRBV7-2 to TRBJ1-1; D gene unclear. The CDR3 has 15 residues. The V gene lost 2 bases and the J gene lost 0 bases, with 10 bases spanning the gap. Germline-derived CDR1 and CDR2 are SGHTA and FQGNSA. CDR3 DNA sequence: TGTGCCAGCAGCTTACCTCGGGGTCTGAACACTGAAGCTTTCTTT. Amino acid sequence: CASSLPRGLNTEAFF.

This rearrangement joins TRBV2 to TRBJ1-4, with a weak D call TRBD1 (5 bases). Germline values: CDR1 SNHLY, CDR2 FYNNEI. Trimming removed 3 bases at V and 8 bases at J, with 13 bases between. The CDR3 covers 14 residues. The chain's CDR3 is CASSDWGYGEKLFF. The DNA for the CDR3 is TGTGCCAGCAGTGACTGGGGGTATGGGGAAAAACTGTTTTTT.

This clone was found once. The V call is TRBV6-6, the J call TRBJ2-1; tentatively, D is TRBD2 (6 bases). Germline V gives CDR1 MNHNY, CDR2 SVGAGI (reference sequence). This CDR3 is 12 amino acids long. Trimming removed 4 bases at V and 7 bases at J, with 8 bases between. The CDR3 region has the DNA TGTGCCAGCAGTTCCGGGAGTAATGAGCAGTTCTTC. This translates into CASSSGSNEQFF.

The chain combines TRBV19 with TRBJ1-1; unclear D gene. CDR3 size: 13 residues. Between the trimmed V and J ends, which lost 5 bases and 0 bases, there was a span of 7 bases. CDR1 and CDR2 from the germline V gene are LNHDA and SQIVND (reference sequence). The CDR3 DNA follows: TGTGCCAGTAGTTGGTCCTTGAACACTGAAGCTTTCTTT. Its protein product is CASSWSLNTEAFF.

The V call is TRBV9, the J call TRBJ2-2; D is unclear. This CDR3 spans 12 amino acids. CDR1 and CDR2 from the germline V gene are SGDLS and YYNGEE. The germline V and J ends were trimmed by 7 bases and 5 bases, with 9 bases remaining between them. CDR3 nucleotides: TGTGCCAGCCAAAGTGAAACCGGGGAGCTGTTTTTT. Translated: CASQSETGELFF.

This clone was seen a handful of times. The chain has TRBV4-1 and TRBJ2-7, with 10 bases matching TRBD1. Germline CDR1 MGHRA, CDR2 YSYEKL. V shed 5 bases and J 1 base; nucleotides not matched to a gene: 2. The CDR3 contains 14 residues. CDR3 DNA: TGCGCCAGCAGCATGGGACAGGGGTCCTACGAGCAGTACTTC. It is translated as CASSMGQGSYEQYF.

The rearrangement uses TRBV6-4 and TRBJ2-1, with 8 bases that match TRBD2. V lost 2 bases, J lost 6 bases, and 6 bases stayed unmatched. This CDR3 contains 15 residues. CDR1 is MRHNA, CDR2 SNTAGT, per germline. The CDR3 reads CASSDGTSDSNEQFF. CDR3 in DNA: TGTGCCAGCAGTGACGGGACTAGTGACAGCAATGAGCAGTTCTTC.

The chain recombines TRBV4-1 with TRBJ2-1; TRBD1 matches 8 bases. With V trimmed by 3 bases and J by 1 base, 2 bases remained unmatched. Looked up from germline, CDR1 is MGHRA and CDR2 is YSYEKL. The CDR3 length is 15 residues. The CDR3 loop is CASSQGQVSYNEQFF. The CDR3 DNA reads as TGCGCCAGCAGCCAGGGACAGGTGTCCTACAATGAGCAGTTCTTC.

This chain connects TRBV29-1 to TRBJ2-7; TRBD1 matches 9 bases. The V gene end was trimmed by 5 bases and the J gene end by 0 bases; junction bases not matched to a gene: 8. This CDR3 region has 15 residues. Germline assignment: CDR1 SQVTM and CDR2 ANQGSEA. CDR3 DNA sequence: TGCAGCGTTTTCACCACGGGACAGGGCTCCTACGAGCAGTACTTC. Its translation is CSVFTTGQGSYEQYF.

V gene TRBV19 combines with J gene TRBJ2-1; a possible D gene is TRBD2 (5 bases). This CDR3 spans 13 amino acids. V was shortened by 6 bases and J by 6 bases, with 12 bases between the two germline ends. Germline CDR1 LNHDA, CDR2 SQIVND (reference sequence). The CDR3 DNA reads as TGTGCCAGTAGCGGGATGGATGGCAATGAGCAGTTCTTC. It specifies CASSGMDGNEQFF.

This chain links TRBV28 with TRBJ1-5; 10 bases match TRBD1. The CDR3 contains 15 residues. With V trimmed by 3 bases and J by 6 bases, 5 bases remained unmatched. CDR1 and CDR2 from the germline V gene are MDHEN and SYDVKM. CDR3 residues: CASSLGQGYRQPQHF. CDR3 in DNA: TGTGCCAGCAGTTTGGGACAGGGGTACCGTCAGCCCCAGCATTTT.

The J gene is TRBJ1-5, the V gene TRBV19; possible D gene TRBD1, 5 bases. The germline CDR1 and CDR2 sequences are LNHDA and SQIVND (reference sequence). The V and J ends lost 4 bases and 4 bases respectively, with 5 bases between them. This CDR3 has 12 residues. The DNA of the CDR3 is TGTGCCAGTAGTACAGGGAATCAGCCCCAGCATTTT. It yields the protein CASSTGNQPQHF.

This clone showed up just once. The chain recombines TRBV14 with TRBJ1-4; weak D call: TRBD1 (5 bases). This CDR3 spans 15 amino acids. Trimming stripped 4 bases from V and 4 bases from J, with 13 bases between. Per germline, CDR1 SGHDN and CDR2 FVKESK. CDR3 bases: TGTGCCAGCAGCCTACAGGCCTCGCTTAATGAAAAACTGTTTTTT. As protein: CASSLQASLNEKLFF.

The rearrangement uses TRBV27 and TRBJ2-1; 12 nucleotides agree with TRBD1. Germline assignment: CDR1 MNHEY and CDR2 SMNVEV (reference sequence). This CDR3 contains 14 residues. V was clipped by 7 bases and J by 8 bases; unmatched bases: 6. The CDR3 loop reads CASNAGTGGDEQFF. As DNA, the CDR3 is TGTGCCAGCAACGCCGGGACAGGGGGCGATGAGCAGTTCTTC.

The chain couples TRBV5-1 to TRBJ1-2, with 9 bases that match TRBD1. Germline V gene lookup returns CDR1 SGHRS and CDR2 YFSETQ. This CDR3 has 15 amino acids. The J segment lost 7 bases and the V segment lost 6 bases, leaving 13 bases of the junction unmatched. CDR3 bases: TGCGCCAGCACCTTAGACCCGGGACAGGGCAGTGGCTACACCTTC. Amino acid sequence: CASTLDPGQGSGYTF.

This chain links TRBV5-5 with TRBJ2-7; D call uncertain. CDR1 and CDR2 from the germline V gene are SGHKS and YYEKEE (reference sequence). V lost 1 base to trimming and J lost 6 bases, with 5 bases between them. The CDR3 is 11 residues long. In DNA form, the CDR3 reads TGTGCCAGCAGCTTGACCGCCGAGCAGTACTTC. Translating it yields CASSLTAEQYF.

The rearrangement links TRBV27 to TRBJ1-1, with unresolved D. The CDR3 consists of 14 residues. Germline CDR1 is MNHEY and CDR2 is SMNVEV (reference sequence). Trimming removed 6 bases at V and 0 bases at J, with 11 bases between. CDR3 in DNA: TGTGCCAGCAGCTTAATAGATATGAACACTGAAGCTTTCTTT. Amino acid sequence: CASSLIDMNTEAFF.

The J gene is TRBJ2-5, the V gene TRBV29-1; tentative D call: TRBD2 (6 bases). CDR3 length equals 11 residues. V was pared by 2 bases and J by 11 bases, with 12 bases between. The V gene's germline CDR1 is SQVTM and CDR2 ANQGSEA. DNA for the CDR3: TGCAGCGTTGAAACTAGCCGCTCGCAGTACTTC. Translated: CSVETSRSQYF.

The rearrangement joins TRBV5-1 to TRBJ1-1, with TRBD1 as a possible D gene (5 bases). Germline assignment: CDR1 SGHRS and CDR2 YFSETQ. The V end was cut by 4 bases, the J end by 3 bases, with 22 bases between. The CDR3 extends over 17 amino acids. The CDR3 region has the DNA TGCGCCAGCAGCCGGGGGGTACCCTTACCCCGAGACACTGAAGCTTTCTTT. Its translation is CASSRGVPLPRDTEAFF.